The present entry profiles one T cell receptor (beta chain) with its context. Its matching antigen is unknown. This specimen comes from a study of human T cells and chemical hapten exposure. Study overall: Skin on the upper inner arm, approximately 2 cm by approximately 2 cm in size, was sensitized with 2% DPC. Across its roughly 22 weeks, the study gave patients weekly diphenylcyclopropenone doses to the scalp. Patch testing was performed with 0.01% DPC on the upper back, with reading at 6 days.

TCRdb processed the RACE reads anew with MiXCR; each CDR3 protein has one entry. The table records around 150,000 distinct CDR3 sequences, approximately 15% of them present only once. As to time point: patch test 1, 2 weeks after DPC sensitization. The treatment here: therapeutic diphenylcyclopropenone sensitization with weekly scalp DPC. Study-wide findings and caveats: There were significantly more large CDR3 similarity clusters among expanded TCRs than among controls.

CDR3 length equals 17 residues. V was pared by 2 bases and J by 3 bases, with 8 bases of the junction left unmatched. The chain employs TRBV12-3 or TRBV12-4 and TRBJ2-2; 8 nucleotides agree with TRBD2. This clonotype was obtained from a woman under 40 with alopecia areata. Some clones in this sample may be carry-over from other donors' samples. Sequenced material: whole blood, taken in connection with sensitization to the hapten diphenylcyclopropenone (DPC). CDR3 in DNA: TGTGCCAGCAGTTTACCCCTGCTAGCGGGCTACACCGGGGAGCTGTTTTTT. It translates to CASSLPLLAGYTGELFF.